These 11 T cell receptor beta chains share one sample of origin, sequenced in a study of cytomegalovirus exposure and HLA in healthy donors. The PCR had 60 Vbeta and 13 Jbeta primers. The protocol was immunoSEQ multiplex PCR, while the TCRdb copy is restricted to in-frame clones and leaves out a portion. The sample contains 30,000 to 45,000 clones, around 86% of which appear only once. The material sequenced was PBMCs. All receptors derive from a woman aged 40 to 49 in good health and CMV-seropositive.

The chain links TRBV18 to TRBJ1-4, with D uncertain. The germline V gene encodes CDR1 KGHSH and CDR2 LQKENI. Trimming cost V 3 bases and J 5 bases, with 10 bases left between them. This CDR3 comprises 14 residues. CDR3 region: CASSPSGPNEKLFF. The CDR3 nucleotides read TGTGCCAGCTCACCTAGTGGGCCGAATGAAAAACTGTTTTTT.

The chain has TRBV6-5 and TRBJ1-1; D gene unclear. The CDR3 is 14 amino acids. CDR1 MNHEY and CDR2 SVGAGI come from the germline V gene. V shed 2 bases and J shed 1 base, with 8 bases lying between them. The CDR3 region has the DNA TGTGCCAGCAGTTACGTCCCCAGGAACACTGAAGCTTTCTTT. Translated: CASSYVPRNTEAFF.

The chain is built from TRBV4-3 and TRBJ2-1; 12 bases are shared with TRBD2. This CDR3 is 16 amino acids long. V was pared by 4 bases and J by 9 bases, with 10 bases of the junction left unmatched. Germline CDR1 is LGHNA and CDR2 is YSLEER. The CDR3 region is CASSRIASGGAGEQFF. CDR3 DNA: TGCGCCAGCAGCCGGATAGCTAGCGGGGGGGCTGGTGAGCAGTTCTTC.

This clone appeared once. The rearrangement links TRBV29-1 to TRBJ2-5; 7 nucleotides line up with TRBD2. Germline V gene sequence: CDR1 SQVTM, CDR2 ANQGSEA. The CDR3 has 14 amino acids. Germline trimming cut 2 bases from V and 0 bases from J; bases unmatched to any gene: 3. Here the CDR3 reads CSVEQGGYQETQYF. CDR3 sequence (DNA): TGCAGCGTTGAACAGGGAGGGTACCAAGAGACCCAGTACTTC.

V and J are TRBV30 and TRBJ1-5; D is uncertain. Germline V CDR1 and CDR2: GTSNPN, SVGIG (reference sequence). This CDR3 has 15 amino acids. V lost 0 bases to trimming and J lost 0 bases, with 9 bases between them. CDR3: CAWSVGGSSNQPQHF. The CDR3 DNA sequence: TGTGCCTGGAGTGTGGGAGGGTCTAGCAATCAGCCCCAGCATTTT.

The chain couples TRBV28 to TRBJ1-5, with 8 bases fitting TRBD1. Germline values: CDR1 MDHEN, CDR2 SYDVKM. V lost 4 bases and J lost 5; bases outside the gene matches: 7. The CDR3 is 15 amino acids. CDR3 DNA sequence: TGTGCCAGCAGTTCCCAGGGGGCGGCTTATCAGCCCCAGCATTTT. Protein: CASSSQGAAYQPQHF.

The CDR3 DNA follows: TGTGCCAGCAGTTCCACGGGACTGGCTAACTATGGCTACACCTTC. Protein sequence: CASSSTGLANYGYTF. This sequence joins TRBV28 and TRBJ1-2, with a tentative D call TRBD1 (5 bases). This CDR3 has 15 amino acids. V lost 4 bases and J 0 bases, leaving 12 bases between the germline ends. Per germline, CDR1 MDHEN and CDR2 SYDVKM.

The table lists this clone with a count of one. This CDR3 is CASSKRDRLTDTQYF. The DNA for the CDR3 is TGTGCCAGCAGTAAACGGGACAGATTAACAGATACGCAGTATTTT. This rearrangement joins TRBV7-3 to TRBJ2-3; TRBD1 aligns across 7 bases. Germline V lookup: CDR1 SGHTA, CDR2 FQGTGA. The CDR3 sequence is 15 residues long. The V gene end was trimmed by 6 bases and the J gene end by 3 bases; junction bases not matched to a gene: 9.

The chain couples TRBV6-5 to TRBJ2-7; possible D gene TRBD1, 6 bases. CDR1 is MNHEY, CDR2 SVGAGI, per germline. This CDR3 region has 15 residues. V lost 0 bases to trimming and J lost 4 bases, with 13 bases between them. In DNA form, the CDR3 reads TGTGCCAGCAGTTACTCTTCCGGACAGAATTACGAGCAGTACTTC. Translation: CASSYSSGQNYEQYF.

The chain links TRBV2 to TRBJ1-1; D perhaps matches TRBD1 (5 bases). Germline V gives CDR1 SNHLY, CDR2 FYNNEI. Deletions cut 7 bases from V and 4 bases from J, with 10 bases between. The CDR3 is 12 amino acids. The CDR3 coding sequence is TGTGCCAGCATGAGACAGAGCACTGAAGCTTTCTTT. It translates to CASMRQSTEAFF.

This chain links TRBV5-4 with TRBJ2-3; no definite D call. CDR3 length: 12 residues. The V gene lost 2 bases and the J gene lost 5 bases, with 6 bases spanning the gap. The germline gives CDR1 SGHNT, CDR2 YYREEE (reference sequence). CDR3 protein: CASSLLIDTQYF. The CDR3 nucleotides read TGTGCCAGCAGCTTACTAATAGATACGCAGTATTTT.